This T cell receptor (beta chain) comes out of a study of shared clonotypes between healthy human individuals (TCRdb year 2020). With respect to the entire study: The cohort included three men and a couple of women between 18 and 49 years of age. Per donor, three plates each were used for CD4 naive and CD4 memory, two for CD8 naive, and one for CD8 memory. The study deeply sequenced blood TCR repertoires of about 5 healthy adults to estimate repertoire size and the extent of clonotype sharing between individuals. To increase sequencing depth and limit assay-specific biases, different laboratories used diverse techniques to prepare libraries and sequence TCR repertoires. Each donor's leukapheresis produced roughly between roughly 0.9 and 8.9 billion PBMCs.

The full study reports these points: Only blood was sampled, and tissue TCR repertoires likely differ from those in blood. Larger estimated clonotype richness was generally found for naive subsets than for memory subsets. Because the study included only a small number of donors, the genetic and exposure-history diversity represented was limited. Compared with non-shared clonotypes, clonotypes shared by all four sorted-subset donors had higher generation probabilities. About 5% of naive CD4, around 3.5% of naive CD8, roughly 2.5% of memory CD4, and less than 0.45% of memory CD8 clonotypes were shared across a few donors. Pairwise subsampling led to the expectation that sequencing depth would affect the degree of clonotype sharing among donors. Even with the large sequencing depth, rarefaction of the sorted-subset datasets indicated that sequencing was incomplete.

Using the deep immunoSEQ assay, multiplex PCR amplified TCR CDR3 regions from genomic DNA. Extracted genomic DNA from each cell subset was spread evenly across all wells of several immunoSEQ 96-well plates, with each plate serving as a replicate. For sorted subsets, about 200 ng genomic DNA, equal to tens of thousands of T cell genomes, was loaded into each replicate PCR. Purified libraries were quantified with a Qubit 3.0 fluorometer, sized on a Bioanalyzer 2100, and re-quantified with the KAPA Library Quantification kit. Each immunoSEQ 96-well plate was sequenced on its own single-read 150-cycle Illumina NextSeq 550 flow cell. The original methods were these. Because only junctional sequences without quality scores were contained in the immunoSEQ output, filtering matching that applied to full-length reads could not be performed. Sequences were annotated with PyIR, a Python wrapper for IgBLAST v1.9, using IMGT germline references to assign V/J genes and CDR3. Reads were removed for weak V/J assignments (E-value above 1e-6), missing CDR3, stop codons, out-of-frame junctions, or ambiguous translated residues. V3J clonotypes were defined as sequences sharing an identical inferred V gene, J gene, and CDR3 amino acid sequence. To compute the percentage overlap between repertoires, the number of shared unique clonotypes was divided by the size of the smaller repertoire. RTK rarefaction, the Chao1 estimator, and Recon v2.1 estimates of unobserved clonotypes were used to assess repertoire richness. Generation probabilities were computed with OLGA for all TCRbeta clonotypes obtained by the gDNA method from four donors. TCRdb holds this immuneACCESS table with in-frame rearrangements only. Some clones are missing; in checked studies, unresolved V genes explain under half, and the rest has no known cause. Clone size and V and J calls were adopted from that table, with D and trimming inferred from the DNA. The sample data list around 600,000 clones, and around 96% of these were observed just once. In total, the top ten clones hold 0.095% to 0.14% of the sample.

A remark on this clone: Its antigen is not yet known. The record has no base qualities; no much larger clone is one base away. The sample contains more than one DNA sequence encoding this CDR3.

Taken from cysteine to phenylalanine, the CDR3 has 13 residues. The sequence is cut down to CDR3 DNA, 39 bases in frame from base 1. CDR1 and CDR2, per the germline V gene (reference sequence), are SGHNT and YYREEE. The V end loses 0 bases and the J end loses 2 bases, and a stretch of 5 bases separates them. CD8 naive samples were CD45RO-negative cells positively selected for CCR7, giving a CD45RA+CCR7+ population that excluded TemRA cells. Donors were healthy HIV-negative adults with no recently reported acute infections or vaccinations. Every donor was a Caucasian adult residing in Nashville, Tennessee, USA. Blood was obtained by leukapheresis, after which PBMCs were separated by Ficoll-Histopaque density gradient centrifugation and cryopreserved in liquid nitrogen vapor phase. Purity and quantity of every magnetically sorted T cell population were checked by analytical flow cytometry. Each sorted fraction had its genomic DNA isolated and then quantified by UV absorbance on a Nanodrop 2000c.

The source is a woman in her thirties in good health. Material for sequencing was naive CD8+ T cells sorted from blood. This sample's cell subset or site label indicates: CD45RA+CCR7+. The rearrangement combines TRBV5-4 with TRBJ2-5; the D gene remains uncertain. The CDR3 in this case is CASSLAVQETQYF. The nucleotides are TGTGCCAGCAGCTTGGCCGTGCAAGAGACCCAGTACTTC.